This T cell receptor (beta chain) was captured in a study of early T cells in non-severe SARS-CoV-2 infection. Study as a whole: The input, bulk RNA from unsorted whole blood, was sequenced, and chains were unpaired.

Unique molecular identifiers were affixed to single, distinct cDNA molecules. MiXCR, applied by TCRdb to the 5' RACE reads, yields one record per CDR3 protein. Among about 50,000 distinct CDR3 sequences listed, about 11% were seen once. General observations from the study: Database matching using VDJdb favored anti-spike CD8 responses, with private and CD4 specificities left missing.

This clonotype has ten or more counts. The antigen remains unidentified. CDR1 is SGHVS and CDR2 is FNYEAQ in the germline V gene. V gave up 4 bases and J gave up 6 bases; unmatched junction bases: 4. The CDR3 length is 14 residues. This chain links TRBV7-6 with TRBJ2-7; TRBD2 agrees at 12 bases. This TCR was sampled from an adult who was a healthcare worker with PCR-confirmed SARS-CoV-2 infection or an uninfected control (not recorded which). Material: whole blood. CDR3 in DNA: TGTGCCAGCAGCTACCTAGCGGGAGGGCCCGAGCAGTACTTC. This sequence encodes CASSYLAGGPEQYF.